This T cell receptor beta chain was recovered during a study of Ad26.COV2.S vaccination and SARS-CoV-2 variants. Across the whole study: Intramuscular Ad26.COV2.S at 5x10^10 or 1x10^11 viral particles. General observations from the study: Spike-specific TCR breadth was greater in vaccine than placebo recipients.

Remarks on this clone: Its specificity is not known.

TCRdb keeps only in-frame clones here, not all; method: immunoSEQ multiplex PCR. This repertoire shows 300,000 to 350,000 clones, more than 85% found once; its top ten account for roughly 5%. CDR3 length: 15 amino acids. From germline, CDR1 is LNHDA and CDR2 SQIVND (reference sequence). Unmatched junction bases numbered 6, after V lost 3 bases and J lost 5 bases. The treatment here: some 20 received Ad26.COV2.S at low or high dose, single or two shots; about 5 received placebo; per-sample allocation not given. On day 63 after the first injection, vaccine and placebo recipients gave samples. The donor was a Boston adult aged 18-55 years.

Here the sequenced sample was peripheral blood, taken in a trial of Ad26.COV2.S vaccine versus placebo. The chain is built from TRBV19 and TRBJ2-3; 9 positions agree with TRBD2. This receptor was taken from a person aged 18-65 years who received the Ad26.COV2.S COVID-19 vaccine or a placebo. CDR3: CASSIGGRARDTQYF. The CDR3, as DNA: TGTGCCAGTAGTATCGGCGGGAGGGCGAGAGATACGCAGTATTTT.